The T cell receptor (beta chain) described here comes from a study of blood T cell repertoires in COVID-19. Study overall: Researchers got acute and convalescent COVID-19 samples from the United States, Italy and Spain. T cells, B-cell-depleted T cells, or PBMCs supplied cDNA or gDNA.

Source study methods: Amplified reference gene primers provided the basis for estimating nucleated cell counts. The method was immunoSEQ multiplex PCR; TCRdb's version includes in-frame clones alone and lacks a portion of them. That table furnishes V, J and clone size, whereas the DNA furnished D and trimming. This table holds fewer than 150,000 clones, 60% to 85% found once. Germline V gene data show CDR1 as SGHAT and CDR2 as FQNNGV. The junction had 10 bases not matched to a gene; V was cut back by 5 bases and J by 5 bases. The CDR3 is 16 residues long. This sequence joins TRBV11-2 and TRBJ2-7; 12 positions match TRBD1. Material: peripheral blood. This sequence was found in a man in his sixties or seventies with acute or convalescent COVID-19. As DNA, the CDR3 is TGTGCCAGCAGCCATGGGGACAGGGGGCGTGAGGACGAGCAGTACTTC. Amino acid sequence: CASSHGDRGREDEQYF.